Listed below are T cell receptor beta chains from one sample, sequenced in a study of T cells after yellow fever vaccination. TCRdb itself ran the 5' RACE reads through MiXCR, one entry per CDR3 protein. Of around 600,000 distinct CDR3 sequences detected, 9% to 15% appear once; the ten largest clones hold 14% to 15%. The sample here was PBMCs, taken on the day of the yellow fever booster vaccination. Every receptor here comes from a young man who received the YFV17D yellow fever vaccine. The CDR3 runs from the conserved cysteine through the conserved F or W. D genes are given only for firm matches. Clone size is shown for a subset of rows, as once, few, many or a class of expanded clone.

V,J,size,D,DNA,CDR3
TRBV27,TRBJ2-1,NA,NA,TGTGCCAGCAGTTCTGACGTTCTCCGCAATGAGCAGTTCTTC,CASSSDVLRNEQFF
TRBV20-1,TRBJ1-1,few,NA,TGCAGTGCTAGATCCCAACGATTACTTTTGAACACTGAAGCTTTCTTT,CSARSQRLLLNTEAFF
TRBV18,TRBJ2-7,NA,NA,TGTGCCAGCTCGCCCTCCGCAGGGAGTACCTCCTACGAGCAGTACTTC,CASSPSAGSTSYEQYF
TRBV5-1,TRBJ1-4,many,TRBD1,TGCGCCAGCAGCGTGGACAGGGCGGAACTGTTTTTT,CASSVDRAELFF
TRBV19,TRBJ1-2,many,NA,TGTGCCAGTAGTATTGCATTGGACGCCCGAGGGGTGGATGGCTACACCTTC,CASSIALDARGVDGYTF
TRBV9,TRBJ2-5,NA,NA,TGTGCCAGCAATCGTGGGCGGTCGGGGGAGACCCAGTACTTC,CASNRGRSGETQYF
TRBV20-1,TRBJ2-1,few,TRBD1,TGCAGTGCTGCCCCGGGACAGGGGGCGCAGGAGCAGTTCTTC,CSAAPGQGAQEQFF
TRBV10-2,TRBJ2-3,NA,NA,TGCGCCAGCATTAATAGCGGAGTCGGCACAGATACGCAGTATTTT,CASINSGVGTDTQYF
TRBV20-1,TRBJ2-5,few,NA,TGCAGTGCTAGTCAGAGGGGCCGCGGCCGGGAGACCCAGTACTTC,CSASQRGRGRETQYF
TRBV5-4,TRBJ2-7,NA,TRBD2,TGTGCCAGCAGCTTGGTCCCAGGGACTAGCGGATCCTACGAGCAGTACTTC,CASSLVPGTSGSYEQYF
TRBV20-1,TRBJ1-1,few,NA,TGCAGTGCTACGCCGGGACACCAGAACACTGAAGCTTTCTTT,CSATPGHQNTEAFF
TRBV5-1,TRBJ2-3,few,TRBD2,TGCGCCAGCAGCTTGGGCCCTCGGACTAGCGGATCCGCAGATACGCAGTATTTT,CASSLGPRTSGSADTQYF
TRBV4-3,TRBJ1-4,few,NA,TGCGCCAGCAGCCAAGGGTTAGCAGGGATATCAACTAATGAAAAACTGTTTTTT,CASSQGLAGISTNEKLFF
TRBV7-9,TRBJ1-2,NA,NA,TGTGCCAGCAGCTTAGCGCCAGCGGTCTATGGCTACACCTTC,CASSLAPAVYGYTF
TRBV10-3,TRBJ2-1,NA,NA,TGTGCCATCAGTGAGTCGCTGCGGGGTGGAGGGGAGCAGTTCTTC,CAISESLRGGGEQFF
TRBV6-5,TRBJ2-7,few,NA,TGTGCCAGCAGTTACTCGCCAGGACCGGGGCAGTACTTC,CASSYSPGPGQYF
TRBV27,TRBJ2-3,NA,NA,TGTGCCAGCAGTCCCCTGGTTGACCGTAGCACAGATACGCAGTATTTT,CASSPLVDRSTDTQYF
TRBV7-6,TRBJ1-1,many,NA,TGTGCCAGCAGCCCCCACTCCGGGGGGGTTGAAGCTTTCTTT,CASSPHSGGVEAFF
TRBV2,TRBJ1-5,NA,NA,TGTGCCAGCAGTGAAGATGTAGGGGCCCGAATGGTCCAGCATTTT,CASSEDVGARMVQHF
TRBV20-1,TRBJ2-7,NA,TRBD1,TGCAGTGCTAGATCCTTGGGGACAGCCTACGAGCAGTACTTC,CSARSLGTAYEQYF
TRBV7-2,TRBJ2-2,many,TRBD2,TGTGCCAGCAGCTTAGAGGCGGGAGCTGCTGGGGAGCTGTTTTTT,CASSLEAGAAGELFF